The 8 T cell receptor beta chains given below trace back to one sample, sequenced in a study of control samples from healthy donors and cancer patients. Only in-frame clones appear in the TCRdb table, and some are missing; sequencing was by immunoSEQ multiplex PCR. This sample has about 130,000 clones; around nine tenths occur once, and the top ten carry roughly 3.2%. Source material: blood. These receptor sequences come from a man in his forties or fifties in good health.

The sample holds one count of this clone. The rearrangement links TRBV5-1 to TRBJ1-4; D may be TRBD1 (5 bases). Trimming removed 0 bases from V and 8 bases from J, with 11 bases in between. CDR1 and CDR2 from the germline V gene are SGHRS and YFSETQ. CDR3 size: 14 residues. The CDR3 DNA reads as TGCGCCAGCAGCTTGGGGGACGGCGGGGAAAAACTGTTTTTT. Amino acid sequence: CASSLGDGGEKLFF.

In this sample, this clone turned up a few times. V usage is TRBV7-8 and J usage is TRBJ2-1; D is uncertain. Germline values: CDR1 SGHVS, CDR2 FQNEAQ. V gave up 1 base and J gave up 10 bases, with 11 bases separating them. The CDR3 consists of 13 residues. The chain's CDR3 is CASSLGPGREQFF. CDR3 in DNA: TGTGCCAGCAGCTTAGGCCCGGGTCGGGAGCAGTTCTTC.

The J gene is TRBJ2-3, the V gene TRBV18; D is unclear. Germline V gene lookup returns CDR1 KGHSH and CDR2 LQKENI. V was pared by 6 bases and J by 4 bases, with 11 bases between. The CDR3 length is 13 residues. The CDR3 protein is CASSPSFSDTQYF. The DNA for the CDR3 is TGTGCCAGCTCTCCTTCATTCTCAGATACGCAGTATTTT.

This chain connects TRBV5-1 to TRBJ2-6, with D perhaps matching TRBD2 (5 bases). V gave up 4 bases and J gave up 0 bases, with 17 bases separating them. The CDR3 spans 18 residues. CDR1 and CDR2 from the germline V gene are SGHRS and YFSETQ. This CDR3 is CASSISGPGGSGANVLTF. CDR3 in DNA: TGCGCCAGCAGCATCTCCGGGCCAGGAGGCTCTGGGGCCAACGTCCTGACTTTC.

The chain carries TRBV27 and TRBJ2-1; 7 bases map to TRBD2. Looked up from germline, CDR1 is MNHEY and CDR2 is SMNVEV (reference sequence). CDR3 size: 14 residues. V shed 5 bases, J shed 3 bases, and the junction held 4 bases outside the gene matches. The CDR3 sequence: CASSRGTNYNEQFF. The CDR3, as DNA: TGTGCCAGCAGTCGCGGGACTAACTACAATGAGCAGTTCTTC.

CDR3 bases: TGTGCCATCAGTGAGTCTTTGGGCTCGCAGGAGCAGTACTTC. It is translated as CAISESLGSQEQYF. This chain joins TRBV10-3 and TRBJ2-7, with D unclear. Germline CDR1 is ENHRY and CDR2 is SYGVKD. This CDR3 is 14 amino acids long. The V and J ends lost 0 bases and 7 bases respectively, with 13 bases between them.

V gene TRBV11-2 combines with J gene TRBJ1-1, with unresolved D. V was cut by 0 bases and J by 8 bases, with 7 bases left in between. The CDR3 covers 12 residues. Germline V gene data show CDR1 as SGHAT and CDR2 as FQNNGV. CDR3: CASSLDSGEAFF. Here the CDR3 DNA reads TGTGCCAGCAGCTTAGACTCGGGGGAAGCTTTCTTT.

This chain links TRBV28 with TRBJ2-7; 9 bases match TRBD1. This CDR3 region has 14 residues. Germline assignment: CDR1 MDHEN and CDR2 SYDVKM. V trimming: 3 bases; J trimming: 12 bases; junction bases outside the gene matches: 12. CDR3 amino acids: CASSFRTTGTGPYF. CDR3 DNA: TGTGCCAGCAGTTTCCGGACAACGGGGACAGGGCCGTACTTC.